One and the same sample provided the 20 T cell receptor beta chains below, sequenced in a study of CD8 T cells in Susac syndrome. The RNA, 0.5 to 1 ug, was put through reverse transcription using random hexamers. TCRdb reanalysed the immunoSEQ multiplex PCR reads using MiXCR and keeps one entry per CDR3 protein. The sample shows about 240,000 distinct CDR3 sequences, 90% to 97% of them seen only once. Sequenced sample: CD4+ T cells from PBMCs. The receptors stem from a human donor with Susac syndrome.

This chain uses TRBV4-1 with TRBJ2-2; D not resolved. Germline CDR1 is MGHRA and CDR2 is YSYEKL. The CDR3 length is 16 residues. Trimming took 4 bases from V and 2 from J, leaving 14 bases between them. CDR3 in amino acids: CASSLSSGYNTGELFF. CDR3 nucleotides: TGCGCCAGCAGCCTCTCTTCCGGGTATAACACCGGGGAGCTGTTTTTT.

The chain is built from TRBV5-1 and TRBJ1-2; 7 bases agree with TRBD1. J was trimmed by 6 bases and V by 0 bases; bases with no gene match: 8. This CDR3 contains 15 residues. From germline, CDR1 is SGHRS and CDR2 YFSETQ. This chain's CDR3 is CASSLGTGAIDGYTF. In nucleotides, the CDR3 is TGCGCCAGCAGCTTGGGGACAGGAGCGATTGATGGCTACACCTTC.

The chain has TRBV4-1 and TRBJ2-7, with D possibly TRBD1 on 7 matching bases. V was clipped by 0 bases and J by 7 bases, with 16 bases between them. This CDR3 spans 15 amino acids. Germline CDR1 and CDR2: MGHRA and YSYEKL. CDR3 DNA sequence: TGCGCCAGCAGCCAAGAATGGAGCAGGGGGGATGAGCAGTACTTC. This sequence encodes CASSQEWSRGDEQYF.

The chain combines TRBV2 with TRBJ2-7, with 7 nucleotides matching TRBD2. With 8 bases clipped from V and 0 bases from J, the junction kept 4 bases outside the gene matches. Germline CDR1 is SNHLY and CDR2 is FYNNEI. This CDR3 is 13 amino acids long. The CDR3 loop is CASARDYSYEQYF. As DNA, the CDR3 is TGTGCCAGCGCACGGGACTACTCCTACGAGCAGTACTTC.

The chain recombines TRBV29-1 with TRBJ2-1; tentative D call: TRBD1 (6 bases). CDR3 length: 15 residues. Germline CDR1 and CDR2: SQVTM and ANQGSEA. Trimming stripped 5 bases from V and 3 bases from J, with 17 bases between. In DNA, the CDR3 is TGCAGCGTTTACCGAGGGGGAGAGGGCTACAATGAGCAGTTCTTC. Encoded protein: CSVYRGGEGYNEQFF.

The CDR3 is CASSLSARGSNQPQHF. The CDR3 DNA follows: TGTGCCAGCAGCCTATCGGCCCGGGGATCCAATCAGCCCCAGCATTTT. The rearrangement uses TRBV7-6 and TRBJ1-5, with D unresolved. This CDR3 comprises 16 residues. Germline V CDR1 and CDR2: SGHVS, FNYEAQ. V shed 5 bases and J shed 3 bases, with 17 bases lying between them. The full variable domain, with the rest looked up from reference TRBV7-6 and TRBJ1-5, is GAGVSQSPRYKVTKRGQDVALRCDPISGHVSLYWYRQALGQGPEFLTYFNYEAQQDKSGLPNDRFSAERPEGSISTLTIQRTEQRDSAMYRCASSLSARGSNQPQHFGDGTRLSIL.

The chain couples TRBV18 to TRBJ2-1; D ambiguous. This CDR3 is built from 12 residues. From germline, CDR1 is KGHSH and CDR2 LQKENI. V was clipped by 3 bases and J by 9 bases, with 9 bases between them. In DNA, the CDR3 is TGTGCCAGCTCACCGGAGTTGGGTGAGCAGTTCTTC. Translation gives CASSPELGEQFF.

The chain links TRBV12-3 or TRBV12-4 to TRBJ2-7; D not certain. The CDR3 consists of 14 residues. With 6 bases removed from V and 5 bases from J, the gap between germline ends came to 17 bases. The CDR3 DNA is TGTGCCAGCAGCCCTCACACCTATGGCGACGAGCAGTACTTC. Residues: CASSPHTYGDEQYF.

V gene TRBV5-1 combines with J gene TRBJ1-1, with TRBD1 matching over 10 bases. V was pared by 5 bases and J by 5 bases, with 9 bases of the junction left unmatched. CDR1 is SGHRS, CDR2 YFSETQ, per germline. This CDR3 has 15 residues. The CDR3 is CASRTGTGELTEAFF. CDR3 sequence (DNA): TGCGCCAGCAGGACCGGGACAGGGGAGTTGACTGAAGCTTTCTTT.

This clonotype was detected once. Germline and junction disagree at one end, which may indicate a read error. V usage is TRBV14 and J usage is TRBJ2-3, with a weak D call TRBD2 (6 bases). The CDR3 contains 13 residues. Germline loops: CDR1 SGHDN, CDR2 FVKESK. The CDR3 region has the DNA TGTGCCAGCAGCCCTCCAGCGGCCCCGGGGGTTCAATTT. Amino acid sequence: CASSPPAAPGVQF.

This sequence joins TRBV27 and TRBJ1-5, with 8 bases lining up with TRBD1. CDR1 and CDR2 from the germline V gene are MNHEY and SMNVEV (reference sequence). V gave up 8 bases and J gave up 1 base; unmatched junction bases: 4. The CDR3 covers 14 residues. Written as DNA, the CDR3 is TGTGCCAGCCAGGGGGCAGGGAGCAATCAGCCCCAGCATTTT. Translation: CASQGAGSNQPQHF.

The rearrangement joins TRBV6-2 or TRBV6-3 to TRBJ2-1, with 7 nucleotides matching TRBD1. The CDR3 loop spans 13 amino acids. CDR1 MNHEY and CDR2 SVGEGT come from the germline V gene. The V segment lost 6 bases and the J segment 6 bases; nucleotides outside the gene matches: 5. The CDR3, as DNA: TGTGCCAGCAGCTCCGGGACAGTCAATGAGCAGTTCTTC. Its translation is CASSSGTVNEQFF.

This rearrangement joins TRBV10-3 to TRBJ2-1, with TRBD2 identical over 11 bases. CDR3 size: 15 residues. Trimming at V came to 6 bases and at J to 3 bases, leaving 4 bases not matched to a gene. The germline V gene has CDR1 ENHRY and CDR2 SYGVKD. The CDR3: CAISSGTSGYNEQFF. The CDR3 DNA reads as TGTGCCATCAGCTCCGGGACTAGCGGCTACAATGAGCAGTTCTTC.

The genes are TRBV20-1 and TRBJ1-2; D uncertain. Germline CDR1 is DFQATT and CDR2 is SNEGSKA (reference sequence). The CDR3 extends over 15 amino acids. Between the trimmed V and J ends, which lost 3 bases and 1 base, there was a span of 15 bases. CDR3 in DNA: TGCAGTGCTAGCAAGGCCGCTACCAATAACTATGGCTACACCTTC. This encodes CSASKAATNNYGYTF.

The chain links TRBV29-1 to TRBJ2-3, with TRBD2 identical over 14 bases. Germline CDR1 reads SQVTM; CDR2 reads ANQGSEA. Trimming cost V 6 bases and J 3 bases; bases outside gene matches: 11. This CDR3 contains 17 residues. As DNA, the CDR3 is TGCAGCGTCCGACTAGCGGGAGGGCCGGGGGGGACAGATACGCAGTATTTT. It specifies CSVRLAGGPGGTDTQYF.

The rearrangement uses TRBV28 and TRBJ2-7, with unresolved D. CDR1 is MDHEN and CDR2 is SYDVKM in the germline V gene. V lost 5 bases to trimming and J lost 1 base, with 6 bases between them. There are 12 residues in the CDR3. The CDR3 nucleotides are TGTGCCAGCAGTCCGATTTCCTACGAGCAGTACTTC. This encodes CASSPISYEQYF. Together with reference TRBV28 and TRBJ2-7, the CDR3 gives the full variable domain: DVKVTQSSRYLVKRTGEKVFLECVQDMDHENMFWYRQDPGLGLRLIYFSYDVKMKEKGDIPEGYSVSREKKERFSLILESASTNQTSMYLCASSPISYEQYFGPGTRLTVT.

The V and J genes are TRBV14 and TRBJ2-7; a possible D gene is TRBD2 (5 bases). This CDR3 is built from 15 residues. In germline, CDR1 is SGHDN, CDR2 FVKESK. With 0 bases removed from V and 1 base from J, the gap between germline ends came to 10 bases. CDR3 coding DNA: TGTGCCAGCAGCCAAGATCTGGGCGGGTCCTACGAGCAGTACTTC. Its translation: CASSQDLGGSYEQYF.

The CDR3 sequence is CSAFKTGEETQYF. The CDR3 nucleotides are TGCAGTGCCTTTAAGACAGGGGAAGAGACCCAGTACTTC. The chain recombines TRBV20-1 with TRBJ2-5; 8 bases are shared with TRBD1. The length of the CDR3 is 13 residues. The germline gives CDR1 DFQATT, CDR2 SNEGSKA (reference sequence). Losses at the gene ends were 6 bases for V and 3 bases for J; bases not matched to a gene: 6.

CDR3 residues: CASRRPGQQKNGYTF. CDR3 coding DNA: TGTGCCAGCAGACGCCCGGGACAGCAGAAAAATGGCTACACCTTC. This chain links TRBV6-2 or TRBV6-3 with TRBJ1-2; 7 bases align to TRBD1. CDR3 length: 15 amino acids. V lost 6 bases and J lost 6; bases outside the gene matches: 13. Germline V gene data show CDR1 as MNHEY and CDR2 as SVGEGT.

The genes are TRBV20-1 and TRBJ2-4, with D uncertain. From germline, CDR1 is DFQATT and CDR2 SNEGSKA (reference sequence). The CDR3 is 13 amino acids. V was pared by 4 bases and J by 5 bases, with 12 bases between. This chain's CDR3 is CSAIGPSQNIQYF. The CDR3 DNA reads as TGCAGTGCTATAGGACCTTCCCAAAACATTCAGTACTTC.